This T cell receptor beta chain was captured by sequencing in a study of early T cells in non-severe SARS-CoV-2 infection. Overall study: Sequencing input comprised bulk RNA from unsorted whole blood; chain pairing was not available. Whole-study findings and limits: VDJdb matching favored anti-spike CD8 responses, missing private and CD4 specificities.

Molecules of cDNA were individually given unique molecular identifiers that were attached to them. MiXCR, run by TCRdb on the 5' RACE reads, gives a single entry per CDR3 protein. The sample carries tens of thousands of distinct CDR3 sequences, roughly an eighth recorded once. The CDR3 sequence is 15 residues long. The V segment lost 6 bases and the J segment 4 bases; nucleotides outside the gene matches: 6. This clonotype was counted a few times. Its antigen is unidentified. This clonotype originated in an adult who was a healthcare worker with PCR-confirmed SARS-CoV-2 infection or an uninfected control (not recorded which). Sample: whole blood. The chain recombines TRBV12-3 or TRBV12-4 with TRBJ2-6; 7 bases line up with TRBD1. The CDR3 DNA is TGTGCCAGCAGCAACAGGGACAGCGGGGCCAACGTCCTGACTTTC. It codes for CASSNRDSGANVLTF.